The clone carrying this T cell receptor (beta chain) was detected only a few times. This record belongs to a study of T cells in Graves' hyperthyroidism and ophthalmopathy. Germline lookup yields CDR1 LGHDT and CDR2 YNNKEL (reference sequence). The V gene end was trimmed by 4 bases and the J gene end by 4 bases; junction bases not matched to a gene: 5. This CDR3 contains 14 residues. Researchers took RNA transcripts and amplified the TCR beta CDR3 regions from them. HTBI primers were employed in a first-round RT-PCR of the TCR CDR3. TCRdb processed the multiplex PCR reads anew with MiXCR; each CDR3 protein has one entry. The data contain around 400,000 distinct CDR3 sequences, 20% to 25% of them singletons.

Sequences were obtained from blood. This sequence joins TRBV3-1 and TRBJ2-5; TRBD1 matches at 8 bases. The origin of this receptor is a man aged 50 to 59 with Graves' hyperthyroidism. The CDR3 DNA is TGTGCCAGCAGCCCGCAACAGGGGGGAGAGACCCAGTACTTC. Translated: CASSPQQGGETQYF.